This T cell receptor (beta chain) was captured in a study of graft-versus-host responses after intestinal transplantation. On the study more broadly: Anti-thymocyte globulin served as induction for all recipients, who then took tacrolimus and steroids for three to four years. Overall study findings and caveats: With peak circulating GvH clone levels came an association with early post-transplant HvG declines. The authors found GvH clones in recipient marrow, some appearing first in ileum or blood.

Only in-frame clones appear in the TCRdb table, and some are missing; sequencing was by immunoSEQ multiplex PCR. Of around 78,000 clones in the sample, around 86% were seen once. Notes on this clone: Its antigen is unknown.

This sample comprised unstimulated CD8+ T cells sorted from spleen or lymph node cells, obtained before transplant. This TCR came from a human donor who was the organ donor for an intestinal transplant.

CDR3 coding DNA: TGTGCCAGCAGTTTGGTCGGGGGGACGGTTGAAGCTTTCTTT. Translating gives CASSLVGGTVEAFF. This chain links TRBV27 with TRBJ1-1; the D gene is possibly TRBD1 (5 bases). V dropped 3 bases and J dropped 7 bases, with 15 bases sitting between them. From germline, CDR1 is MNHEY and CDR2 SMNVEV (reference sequence). The CDR3 sequence is 14 residues long.